This entry features one T cell receptor (beta chain) sequence. What this receptor recognizes is not known. Base qualities are not recorded, but no much larger clone differs from it by a single base. The CDR3 numbers 13 residues from cysteine through phenylalanine. Here the CDR3 DNA is all that survives: 39 bases in frame from base 1. Taken from the germline V gene (reference sequence), the CDR1 and CDR2 loops are GTSNPN and SVGIG. Between the V and J ends, shortened by 0 bases and 3 bases respectively, the junction contains 6 bases. This record comes from a study of blood T cell repertoires in COVID-19 (dated by TCRdb to between 2020 and 2021). About the full investigation: Collaborator samples came from the United States, Italy and Spain and covered acute and convalescent phases of COVID-19. Subjects who had been exposed to COVID-19, were actively infected with it, or had recovered from it provided the deeply sampled blood TCRbeta repertoires that made up the dataset. The repertoires were released in a freely available public database meant as a resource for research on the immune response to SARS-CoV-2. HLA class I and class II types, where available, came from metadata supplied by the sample provider rather than from assay-based typing. Sample metadata almost always included a de-identified subject ID, COVID-19 status, age in years and sex. The samples were drawn from the first 160 participants of the ongoing ImmuneRACE study and from 1,254 subjects provided by 6 global collaborators. The material from the prospective study consisted of cDNA or gDNA derived from T cells, B-cell-depleted T cells, or PBMCs.

TCRbeta CDR3 regions were amplified from genomic DNA using the immunoSEQ Assay, a bias-controlled multiplex PCR. Regarding the original processing steps: Nucleated cell counts per sample were estimated from amplification of reference gene primers within the assay. Sequence reads were collapsed and filtered to measure the absolute abundance of every unique TCRbeta CDR3 rearrangement. For each sample, productive Simpson clonality was calculated as the square root of Simpson's diversity index over productive rearrangements. Here the immuneACCESS table is served through TCRdb, limited to in-frame sequences with V and J called. Missing clones are a known gap in these copies; in checked studies unresolved V genes cover under half, and the rest lacks a known reason. V, J and clone size were drawn from that table, and D and trimming were deduced from the DNA. The table for this sample lists around 59,000 clones; 80% to 90% of them were counted only once. The ten largest account for more than 4.5% of the sample.

Collaborating institutions collected whole blood in K2EDTA tubes following their own protocols. For TCRbeta analysis, collaborators shipped samples in one of three forms: frozen whole blood, isolated PBMCs, or DNA extracted from either of those sample types. On the study overall, not on this receptor specifically: The quantity of clinical and demographic metadata differed by source and by participant and was supplied without curation.

The specimen sequenced was peripheral blood. The sequence is built from TRBV30 and TRBJ1-5; too little of a D gene remains to name it. The clonotype originates from a man aged 55 to 69 with acute or convalescent COVID-19. For the CDR3, the sequence is CAWSVLANQPQHF. The DNA is as follows: TGTGCCTGGAGTGTTTTGGCCAATCAGCCCCAGCATTTT.